This entry lists 20 T cell receptor beta chains sequenced from one sample in a study of T cell responses to AZD1222 COVID-19 vaccine. The protocol was immunoSEQ multiplex PCR, while the TCRdb copy is restricted to in-frame clones and leaves out a portion. The sample lists about 140,000 clones, 80% to 95% occurring once. The input for sequencing was peripheral blood, taken on day 0 of AZD1222 vaccination. The receptors were sampled from an adult in good health.

This chain uses TRBV5-1 with TRBJ2-5, with 12 bases that match TRBD2. The germline CDR1 and CDR2 sequences are SGHRS and YFSETQ. J was trimmed by 5 bases and V by 7 bases; bases with no gene match: 6. There are 14 residues in the CDR3. CDR3 sequence: CASGLAGSQETQYF. The CDR3 nucleotides are TGCGCCAGCGGACTAGCGGGATCGCAGGAGACCCAGTACTTC.

The rearrangement uses TRBV19 and TRBJ1-2; TRBD1 matches at 8 bases. Losses at the gene ends were 5 bases for V and 5 bases for J; bases not matched to a gene: 10. The CDR3 runs to 15 residues. CDR1 LNHDA and CDR2 SQIVND come from the germline V gene (reference sequence). CDR3 sequence: CASSGKGRGPYGYTF. In nucleotides, the CDR3 is TGTGCCAGTAGTGGAAAGGGCAGGGGGCCATATGGCTACACCTTC.

The V gene is TRBV6-5, the J gene TRBJ2-7, with TRBD1 identical over 8 bases. The CDR3 has 12 residues. The germline V gene encodes CDR1 MNHEY and CDR2 SVGAGI. With V trimmed by 10 bases and J by 12 bases, 14 bases remained unmatched. The CDR3 DNA reads TGTGCCACCCGGGACAGGCGCTATTTTCGGTACTTC. Translation gives CATRDRRYFRYF.

V is TRBV19 and J is TRBJ1-5, with a tentative D call TRBD1 (5 bases). Germline V gives CDR1 LNHDA, CDR2 SQIVND (reference sequence). The V end was cut by 7 bases, the J end by 4 bases, with 17 bases between. The CDR3 is 15 residues long. CDR3 DNA sequence: TGTGCCAGTACCCACCGGGGCGGGCCAAATCAGCCCCAGCATTTT. Protein product: CASTHRGGPNQPQHF.

The gene calls are TRBV11-2 and TRBJ1-3; weak D call: TRBD1 (6 bases). This CDR3 has 15 residues. Germline CDR1 SGHAT, CDR2 FQNNGV. V lost 2 bases, J lost 0 bases, and 8 bases lay in between. The CDR3 spells CASSLTDSSGNTIYF. DNA of the CDR3: TGTGCCAGCAGCTTAACGGACAGCTCTGGAAACACCATATATTTT.

The chain is built from TRBV5-4 and TRBJ2-4, with 7 nucleotides matching TRBD1. The ends lost 4 bases at V and 11 bases at J; junction bases unmatched: 18. CDR3 length: 16 residues. Germline V CDR1 and CDR2: SGHNT, YYREEE (reference sequence). Here the CDR3 reads CASSPATGTYMGVQYF. CDR3 coding DNA: TGTGCCAGCAGCCCGGCGACAGGGACATACATGGGGGTTCAGTACTTC.

V gene TRBV4-1 combines with J gene TRBJ2-2; a possible D gene is TRBD1 (5 bases). V dropped 8 bases and J dropped 1 base, with 11 bases sitting between them. Germline V lookup: CDR1 MGHRA, CDR2 YSYEKL. The CDR3 sequence is 14 residues long. The CDR3 DNA follows: TGCGCCAGCGGAGTAACAGGGAACACCGGGGAGCTGTTTTTT. Encoded protein: CASGVTGNTGELFF.

The chain uses TRBV28 and TRBJ1-5; 8 nucleotides agree with TRBD1. Germline assignment: CDR1 MDHEN and CDR2 SYDVKM. This CDR3 has 16 amino acids. Trimming took 5 bases from V and 6 from J; bases not matched to a gene: 12. CDR3 bases: TGTGCCAGCAGTCTCGACGGGACAGGTGGCAGTCAGCCCCAGCATTTT. Its translation: CASSLDGTGGSQPQHF.

The rearrangement joins TRBV5-4 to TRBJ2-1; 7 positions match TRBD2. The germline gives CDR1 SGHNT, CDR2 YYREEE (reference sequence). With 4 bases clipped from V and 9 bases from J, the junction kept 16 bases outside the gene matches. The CDR3 consists of 16 residues. Here the CDR3 DNA reads TGTGCCAGCAGCCCCTCGGCTGGCGGGAGTGTGGGTGAGCAGTTCTTC. Its protein product is CASSPSAGGSVGEQFF.

This sequence joins TRBV10-3 and TRBJ2-6, with a tentative D call TRBD1 (6 bases). Trimming pared 6 bases from V and 0 bases from J, leaving 18 bases between. Looked up from germline, CDR1 is ENHRY and CDR2 is SYGVKD. The CDR3 contains 18 residues. CDR3 sequence reads: CAISRQGRSFSGANVLTF. CDR3 coding DNA: TGTGCCATCAGCAGGCAGGGGCGATCTTTCTCTGGGGCCAACGTCCTGACTTTC.

This chain uses TRBV11-2 with TRBJ1-3; the D is unclear. The CDR3 runs to 14 residues. V lost 5 bases to trimming and J lost 0 bases, with 8 bases between them. CDR1 is SGHAT and CDR2 is FQNNGV in the germline V gene. CDR3 region: CASSMDISGNTIYF. CDR3 nucleotide sequence: TGTGCCAGCAGCATGGATATCTCTGGAAACACCATATATTTT.

The gene calls are TRBV4-1 and TRBJ2-7; 7 bases are shared with TRBD1. V was pared by 3 bases and J by 6 bases, with 11 bases of the junction left unmatched. This CDR3 contains 15 residues. Germline values: CDR1 MGHRA, CDR2 YSYEKL. Here the CDR3 reads CASSHVDRVSPEQYF. DNA for the CDR3: TGCGCCAGCAGCCACGTCGACAGGGTTTCCCCCGAGCAGTACTTC.

The chain combines TRBV5-1 with TRBJ1-1; maybe TRBD1 (5 bases). Germline CDR1 and CDR2: SGHRS and YFSETQ. Deletions cut 2 bases from V and 4 bases from J, with 6 bases between. The CDR3 loop spans 12 amino acids. The DNA of the CDR3 is TGCGCCAGCAGCTTCGGGGGCACTGAAGCTTTCTTT. This gives the protein CASSFGGTEAFF.

This clone appeared a single time. V is TRBV19 and J is TRBJ2-7, with D perhaps matching TRBD1 or TRBD2 (5 bases each). V was clipped by 3 bases and J by 2 bases, with 11 bases between them. This CDR3 region has 14 residues. Germline CDR1 is LNHDA and CDR2 is SQIVND (reference sequence). This CDR3 is CASSIRDVAYEQYF. The CDR3 DNA is TGTGCCAGTAGTATCCGGGACGTTGCCTACGAGCAGTACTTC.

This chain joins TRBV2 and TRBJ1-1, with D possibly matching TRBD1 (5 bases). The CDR3 covers 14 residues. CDR1 is SNHLY, CDR2 FYNNEI, per germline. V was shortened by 8 bases and J by 1 base, with 14 bases between the two germline ends. CDR3: CASSWGQPNTEAFF. In DNA, the CDR3 is TGTGCCAGCTCCTGGGGCCAGCCGAACACTGAAGCTTTCTTT. The variable domain in full, with the rest retrieved from reference TRBV2 and TRBJ1-1, is EPEVTQTPSHQVTQMGQEVILRCVPISNHLYFYWYRQILGQKVEFLVSFYNNEISEKSEIFDDQFSVERPDGSNFTLKIRSTKLEDSAMYFCASSWGQPNTEAFFGQGTRLTVV.

V is TRBV6-2 or TRBV6-3 and J is TRBJ2-1, with TRBD2 matching 9 bases. The ends lost 5 bases at V and 9 bases at J; junction bases unmatched: 11. Germline CDR1 reads MNHEY; CDR2 reads SVGEGT. This CDR3 is 15 amino acids long. The CDR3, as DNA: TGTGCCAGCAGTGAGTTCCTTAGCGGGAGTCGTGAGCAGTTCTTC. The encoded protein is CASSEFLSGSREQFF.

The rearrangement uses TRBV28 and TRBJ2-7; D remains unclear. Germline assignment: CDR1 MDHEN and CDR2 SYDVKM. This CDR3 has 15 amino acids. Trimming cost V 5 bases and J 1 base, with 15 bases left between them. This chain's CDR3 is CASSGPMGSSYEQYF. The CDR3 coding sequence is TGTGCCAGCAGTGGACCAATGGGCAGTTCCTACGAGCAGTACTTC.

The V gene is TRBV5-6, the J gene TRBJ1-5, with TRBD1 matching 10 bases. V dropped 0 bases and J dropped 6; count of bases not matched to a gene: 6. Germline values: CDR1 SGHDT, CDR2 YYEEEE. This CDR3 region has 16 residues. CDR3 sequence: CASSLADRGRGQPQHF. In DNA, the CDR3 is TGTGCCAGCAGCTTGGCAGACAGGGGGCGAGGTCAGCCCCAGCATTTT.

CDR3 in DNA: TGTGCCAGCAGCTTGGCGAGCGGGCAAGAGACCCAGTACTTC. It specifies CASSLASGQETQYF. The chain is built from TRBV5-4 and TRBJ2-5; TRBD2 might be the D (6 bases). Trimming left V 0 bases short and J 2 bases short, with 8 bases between. The CDR3 is 14 residues long. In germline, CDR1 is SGHNT, CDR2 YYREEE (reference sequence).

CDR3 in DNA: TGTGCCAGCAGTTTCCTATTTGCGGGGACTACCAATGAGCAGTTCTTC. This sequence encodes CASSFLFAGTTNEQFF. The V gene is TRBV27, the J gene TRBJ2-1, with TRBD2 matching over 7 bases. CDR3 length equals 16 residues. V shed 3 bases, J shed 6 bases, and the junction held 11 bases outside the gene matches. CDR1 and CDR2 from the germline V gene are MNHEY and SMNVEV (reference sequence).